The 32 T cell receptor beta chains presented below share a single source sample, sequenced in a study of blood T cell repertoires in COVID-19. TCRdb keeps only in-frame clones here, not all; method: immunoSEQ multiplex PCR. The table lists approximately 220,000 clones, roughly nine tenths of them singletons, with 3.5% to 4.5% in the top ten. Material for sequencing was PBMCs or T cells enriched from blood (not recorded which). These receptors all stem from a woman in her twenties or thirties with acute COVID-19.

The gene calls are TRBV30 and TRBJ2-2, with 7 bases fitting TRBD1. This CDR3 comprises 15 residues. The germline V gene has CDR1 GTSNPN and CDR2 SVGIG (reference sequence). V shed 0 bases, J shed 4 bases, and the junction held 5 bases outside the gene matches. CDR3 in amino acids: CAWSVRRGLTGELFF. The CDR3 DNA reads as TGTGCCTGGAGTGTACGTAGGGGGCTCACCGGGGAGCTGTTTTTT.

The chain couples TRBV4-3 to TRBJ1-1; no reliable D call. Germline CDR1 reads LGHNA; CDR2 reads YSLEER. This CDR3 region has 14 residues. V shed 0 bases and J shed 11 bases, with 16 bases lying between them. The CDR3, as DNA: TGCGCCAGCAGCCAAGATAAATTCGGGGAGAGGGCTTTCTTT. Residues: CASSQDKFGERAFF.

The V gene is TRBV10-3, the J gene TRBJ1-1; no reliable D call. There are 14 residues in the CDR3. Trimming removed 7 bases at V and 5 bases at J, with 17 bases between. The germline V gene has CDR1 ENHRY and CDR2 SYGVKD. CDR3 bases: TGTGCCATCAACCGCAAGGAGGGCGGGACTGAAGCTTTCTTT. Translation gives CAINRKEGGTEAFF.

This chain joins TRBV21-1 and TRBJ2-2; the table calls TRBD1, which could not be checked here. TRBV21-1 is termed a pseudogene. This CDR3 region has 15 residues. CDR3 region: CASNSTGSNTGELFF. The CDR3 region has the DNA TGTGCCAGCAACTCGACAGGCTCGAACACCGGGGAGCTGTTTTTT.

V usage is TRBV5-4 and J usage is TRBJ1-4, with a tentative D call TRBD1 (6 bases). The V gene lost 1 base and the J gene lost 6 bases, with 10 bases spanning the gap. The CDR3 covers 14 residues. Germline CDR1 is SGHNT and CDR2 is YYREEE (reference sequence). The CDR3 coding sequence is TGTGCCAGCAGCTTGAGGGACACGGATGAAAAACTGTTTTTT. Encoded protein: CASSLRDTDEKLFF.

The CDR3 sequence: CASSEYWTAANYGYTF. The CDR3 nucleotides read TGTGCCAGCAGTGAATATTGGACAGCTGCTAACTATGGCTACACCTTC. V gene TRBV6-1 combines with J gene TRBJ1-2, with D perhaps TRBD1 (6 bases). V was trimmed by 2 bases and J by 0 bases, leaving 13 bases between them. This CDR3 is 16 amino acids long. Germline V gene lookup returns CDR1 MNHNS and CDR2 SASEGT.

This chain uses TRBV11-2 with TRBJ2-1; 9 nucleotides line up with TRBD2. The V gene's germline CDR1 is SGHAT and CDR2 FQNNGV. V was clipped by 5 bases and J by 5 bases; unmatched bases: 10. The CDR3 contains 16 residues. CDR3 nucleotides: TGTGCCAGCAGCCTAGTTCTAGCGGGGATACACAATGAGCAGTTCTTC. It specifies CASSLVLAGIHNEQFF.

The CDR3 bases are TGTGCCAGCAGAAAGGGGGAAATAAACACTGAAGCTTTCTTT. Protein: CASRKGEINTEAFF. V and J are TRBV6-5 and TRBJ1-1, with a tentative D call TRBD1 (6 bases). CDR3 size: 14 residues. Deletions cut 6 bases from V and 2 bases from J, with 13 bases between. The germline V gene encodes CDR1 MNHEY and CDR2 SVGAGI.

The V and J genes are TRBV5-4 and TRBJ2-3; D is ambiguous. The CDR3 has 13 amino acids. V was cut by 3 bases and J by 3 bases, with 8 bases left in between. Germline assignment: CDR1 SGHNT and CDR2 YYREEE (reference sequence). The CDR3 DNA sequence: TGTGCCAGCAGCTCGGTGAGGACAGATACGCAGTATTTT. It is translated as CASSSVRTDTQYF. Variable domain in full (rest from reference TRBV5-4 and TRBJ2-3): ETGVTQSPTHLIKTRGQQVTLRCSSQSGHNTVSWYQQALGQGPQFIFQYYREEENGRGNFPPRFSGLQFPNYSSELNVNALELDDSALYLCASSSVRTDTQYFGPGTRLTVL.

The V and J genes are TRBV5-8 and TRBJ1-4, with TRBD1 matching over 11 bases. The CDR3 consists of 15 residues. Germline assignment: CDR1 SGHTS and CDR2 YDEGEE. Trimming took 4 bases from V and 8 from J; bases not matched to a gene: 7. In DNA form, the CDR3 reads TGTGCCAGCAGCCGGGACAGGGGGTCGCGGGAAAAACTGTTTTTT. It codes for CASSRDRGSREKLFF.

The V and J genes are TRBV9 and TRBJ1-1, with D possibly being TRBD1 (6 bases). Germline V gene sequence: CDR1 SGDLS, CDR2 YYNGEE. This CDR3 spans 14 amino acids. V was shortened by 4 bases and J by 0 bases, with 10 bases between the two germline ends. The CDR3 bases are TGTGCCAGCAGCCCACAGGGTGTGAACACTGAAGCTTTCTTT. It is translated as CASSPQGVNTEAFF.

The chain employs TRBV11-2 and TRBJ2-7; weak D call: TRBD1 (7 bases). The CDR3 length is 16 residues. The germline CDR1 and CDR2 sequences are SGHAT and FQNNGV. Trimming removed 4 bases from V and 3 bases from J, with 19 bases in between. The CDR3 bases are TGTGCCAGCAGCTCCCGTCAGGGGGAGGTACTCTACGAGCAGTACTTC. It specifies CASSSRQGEVLYEQYF.

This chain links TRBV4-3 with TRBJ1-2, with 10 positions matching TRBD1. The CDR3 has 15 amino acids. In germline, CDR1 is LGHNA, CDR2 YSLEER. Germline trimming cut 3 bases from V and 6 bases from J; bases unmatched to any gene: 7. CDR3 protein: CASSHVAGTGDGYTF. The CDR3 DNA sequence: TGCGCCAGCAGCCATGTCGCCGGGACAGGGGATGGCTACACCTTC.

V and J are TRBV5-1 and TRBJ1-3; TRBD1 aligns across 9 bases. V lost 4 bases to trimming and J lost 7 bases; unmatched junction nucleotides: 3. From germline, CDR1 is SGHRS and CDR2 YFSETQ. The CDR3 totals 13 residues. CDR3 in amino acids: CASSEGQGNTIYF. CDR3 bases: TGCGCCAGCAGCGAGGGACAGGGCAACACCATATATTTT.

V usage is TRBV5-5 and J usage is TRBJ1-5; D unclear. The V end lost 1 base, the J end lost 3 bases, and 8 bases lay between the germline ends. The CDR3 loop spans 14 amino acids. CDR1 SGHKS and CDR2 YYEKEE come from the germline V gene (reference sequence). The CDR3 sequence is CASSLWAYNQPQHF. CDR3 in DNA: TGTGCCAGCAGCTTGTGGGCTTACAATCAGCCCCAGCATTTT.

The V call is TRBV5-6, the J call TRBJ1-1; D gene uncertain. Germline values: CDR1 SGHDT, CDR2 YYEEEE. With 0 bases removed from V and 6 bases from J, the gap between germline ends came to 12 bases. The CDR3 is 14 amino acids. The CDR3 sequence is CASSLDSGVAEAFF. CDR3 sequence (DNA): TGTGCCAGCAGCTTGGATAGCGGGGTCGCTGAAGCTTTCTTT.

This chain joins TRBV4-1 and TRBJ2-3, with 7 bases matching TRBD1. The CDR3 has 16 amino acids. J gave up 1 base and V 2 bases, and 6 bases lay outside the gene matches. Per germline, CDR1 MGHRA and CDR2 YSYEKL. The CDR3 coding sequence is TGCGCCAGCAGCCAACGTTTGCAGGGGGGCACAGATACGCAGTATTTT. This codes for CASSQRLQGGTDTQYF.

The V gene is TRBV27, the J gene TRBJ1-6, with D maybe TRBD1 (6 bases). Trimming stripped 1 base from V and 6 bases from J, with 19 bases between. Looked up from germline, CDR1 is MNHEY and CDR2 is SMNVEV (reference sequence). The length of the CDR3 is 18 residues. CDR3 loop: CASSLLAGAVQGNSPLHF. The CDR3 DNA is TGTGCCAGCAGTTTATTAGCGGGGGCGGTGCAGGGTAATTCACCCCTCCACTTT.

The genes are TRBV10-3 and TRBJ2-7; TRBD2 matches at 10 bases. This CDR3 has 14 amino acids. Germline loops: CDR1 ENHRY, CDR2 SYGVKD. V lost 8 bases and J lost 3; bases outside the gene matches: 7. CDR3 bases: TGTGCCATCGGGCCAGCGGGGGGGATCTACGAGCAGTACTTC. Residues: CAIGPAGGIYEQYF.

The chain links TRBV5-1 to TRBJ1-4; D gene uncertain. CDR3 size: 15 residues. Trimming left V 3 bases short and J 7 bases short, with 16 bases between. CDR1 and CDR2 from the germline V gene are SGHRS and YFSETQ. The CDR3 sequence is CASSSPGKSGEKLFF. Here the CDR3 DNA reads TGCGCCAGCAGCTCGCCGGGAAAGAGTGGTGAAAAACTGTTTTTT.

CDR3 residues: CASSPDRSYGYTF. CDR3 DNA sequence: TGTGCCAGCAGTCCCGACAGGAGCTATGGCTACACCTTC. This rearrangement joins TRBV6-5 to TRBJ1-2, with a possible D match to TRBD1 (6 bases). Trimming left V 5 bases short and J 4 bases short, with 11 bases between. The CDR3 contains 13 residues. Looked up from germline, CDR1 is MNHEY and CDR2 is SVGAGI.

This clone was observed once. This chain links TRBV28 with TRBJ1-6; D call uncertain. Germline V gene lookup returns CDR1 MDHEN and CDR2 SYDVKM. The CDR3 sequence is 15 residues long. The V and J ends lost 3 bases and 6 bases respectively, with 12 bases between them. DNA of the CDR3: TGTGCCAGCAGTTTGATCCCAGCGGGTAATTCACCCCTCCACTTT. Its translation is CASSLIPAGNSPLHF.

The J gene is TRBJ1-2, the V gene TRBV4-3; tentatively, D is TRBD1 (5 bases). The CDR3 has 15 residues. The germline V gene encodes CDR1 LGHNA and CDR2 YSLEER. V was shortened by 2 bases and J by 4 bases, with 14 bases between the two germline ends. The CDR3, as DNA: TGCGCCAGCAGCCAATACACCGGCGGGGGCTATGGCTACACCTTC. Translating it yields CASSQYTGGGYGYTF.

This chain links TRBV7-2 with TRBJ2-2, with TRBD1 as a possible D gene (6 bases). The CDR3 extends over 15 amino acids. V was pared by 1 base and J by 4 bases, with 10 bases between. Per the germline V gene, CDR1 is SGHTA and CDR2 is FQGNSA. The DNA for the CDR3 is TGTGCCAGCAGCTTAGTTGGGGGCCCCACCGGGGAGCTGTTTTTT. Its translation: CASSLVGGPTGELFF.

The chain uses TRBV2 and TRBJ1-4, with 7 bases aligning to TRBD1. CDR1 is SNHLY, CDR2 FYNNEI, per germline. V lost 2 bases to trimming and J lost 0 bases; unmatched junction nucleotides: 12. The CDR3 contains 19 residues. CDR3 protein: CASSENLPGQTATNEKLFF. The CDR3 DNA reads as TGTGCCAGCAGTGAAAACCTCCCGGGACAGACTGCAACTAATGAAAAACTGTTTTTT.

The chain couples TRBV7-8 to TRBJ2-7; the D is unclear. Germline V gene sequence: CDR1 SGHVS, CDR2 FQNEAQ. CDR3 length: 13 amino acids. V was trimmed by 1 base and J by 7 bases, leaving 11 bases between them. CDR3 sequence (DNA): TGTGCCAGCAGCTTAGGGCAGGCCGGTGAGCAGTACTTC. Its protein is CASSLGQAGEQYF.

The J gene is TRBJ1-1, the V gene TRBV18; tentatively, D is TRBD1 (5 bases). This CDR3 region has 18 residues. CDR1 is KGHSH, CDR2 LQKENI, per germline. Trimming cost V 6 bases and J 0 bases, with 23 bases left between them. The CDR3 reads CASSSIIGAHSMNTEAFF. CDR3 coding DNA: TGTGCCAGCTCGAGTATCATAGGGGCGCATTCCATGAACACTGAAGCTTTCTTT.

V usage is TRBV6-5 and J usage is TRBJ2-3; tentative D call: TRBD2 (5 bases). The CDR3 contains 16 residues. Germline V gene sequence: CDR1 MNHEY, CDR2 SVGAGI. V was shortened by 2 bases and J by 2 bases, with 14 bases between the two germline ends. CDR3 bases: TGTGCCAGCAGTTACGGTGGCGGACTTGACACAGATACGCAGTATTTT. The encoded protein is CASSYGGGLDTDTQYF.

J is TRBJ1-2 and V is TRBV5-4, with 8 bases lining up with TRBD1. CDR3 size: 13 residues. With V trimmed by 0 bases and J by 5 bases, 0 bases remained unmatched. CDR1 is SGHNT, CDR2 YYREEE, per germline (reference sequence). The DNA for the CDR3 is TGTGCCAGCAGCTTGGGGACAGGGTATGGCTACACCTTC. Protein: CASSLGTGYGYTF.

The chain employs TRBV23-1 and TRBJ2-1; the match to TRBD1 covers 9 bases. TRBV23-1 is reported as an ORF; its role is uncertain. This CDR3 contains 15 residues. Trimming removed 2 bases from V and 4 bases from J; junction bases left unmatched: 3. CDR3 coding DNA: TGCGCCAGCAGTCAAGAACAGGGGGCTTACAATGAGCAGTTCTTC. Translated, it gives CASSQEQGAYNEQFF.

CDR3 loop: CASIGPTNEKLFF. The CDR3 DNA is TGTGCCAGCATTGGGCCGACTAATGAAAAACTGTTTTTT. This sequence joins TRBV25-1 and TRBJ1-4; unclear D gene. The germline CDR1 and CDR2 sequences are MGHDK and SYGVNS. The germline V and J ends were trimmed by 7 bases and 2 bases, with 8 bases remaining between them. The CDR3 length is 13 residues. Combining the CDR3 with reference TRBV25-1 and TRBJ1-4 gives the whole variable domain EADIYQTPRYLVIGTGKKITLECSQTMGHDKMYWYQQDPGMELHLIHYSYGVNSTEKGDLSSESTVSRIRTEHFPLTLESARPSHTSQYLCASIGPTNEKLFFGSGTQLSVL.

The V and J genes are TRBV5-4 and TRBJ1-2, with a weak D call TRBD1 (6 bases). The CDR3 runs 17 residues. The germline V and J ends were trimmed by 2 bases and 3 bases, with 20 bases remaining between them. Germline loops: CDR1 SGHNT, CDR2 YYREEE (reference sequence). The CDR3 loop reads CASSLGGRMMVDYGYTF. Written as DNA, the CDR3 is TGTGCCAGCAGCTTAGGGGGTCGGATGATGGTAGACTATGGCTACACCTTC.